A single T cell receptor (beta chain) is shown here with its context. The sample belongs to a study of control samples from healthy donors and cancer patients. Trimming removed 7 bases from V and 1 base from J, with 13 bases in between. The CDR3 extends over 14 amino acids. Germline loops: CDR1 MNHEY, CDR2 SVGAGI. Using immunoSEQ multiplex PCR, the repertoire was profiled, and TCRdb retains in-frame clones only, with some absent. This table holds 160,000 or so clones, roughly 95% found once. The specimen sequenced was blood. This chain joins TRBV6-5 and TRBJ2-5; D is ambiguous. This clonotype originated in a woman aged 25 to 39 in good health. The CDR3: CASTDDKFQETQYF. The CDR3 DNA is TGTGCCAGCACCGACGACAAGTTCCAAGAGACCCAGTACTTC.